The 24 T cell receptor beta chains in this list originate from one sample, sequenced in a study of OX40 agonist ivuxolimab in advanced cancers. Sequencing was performed with immunoSEQ multiplex PCR; in TCRdb, only in-frame clones are kept and a portion is missing. The data show about 26,000 clones, with 76% seen just once and approximately 14% held by the top ten. This sample comprised CD4+ or CD8+ T cells sorted from blood, obtained in a trial of the OX40 agonist ivuxolimab. These receptors were taken from an adult with an advanced solid tumor such as melanoma, head and neck, liver or kidney cancer.

The chain joins TRBV7-2 to TRBJ2-2; a possible D gene is TRBD2 (6 bases). V was pared by 2 bases and J by 5 bases, with 15 bases between. CDR3 length: 16 residues. Germline V gene sequence: CDR1 SGHTA, CDR2 FQGNSA. This CDR3 is CASSLYRDLPTGELFF. CDR3 nucleotides: TGTGCCAGCAGCTTATACCGGGACTTACCAACCGGGGAGCTGTTTTTT.

V usage is TRBV6-1 and J usage is TRBJ1-2; D unresolved. Trimming took 1 base from V and 1 from J, leaving 10 bases between them. The CDR3 length is 15 residues. Per germline, CDR1 MNHNS and CDR2 SASEGT. The CDR3: CASSEGGVRNYGYTF. Written as DNA, the CDR3 is TGTGCCAGCAGTGAAGGTGGGGTACGTAACTATGGCTACACCTTC.

The chain is built from TRBV5-1 and TRBJ2-5; no clear D. The CDR3 runs to 14 residues. Germline-derived CDR1 and CDR2 are SGHRS and YFSETQ. The V end was cut by 1 base, the J end by 2 bases, with 9 bases between. The CDR3 region has the DNA TGCGCCAGCAGCTTGCGAGCACAACAAGAGACCCAGTACTTC. The encoded protein is CASSLRAQQETQYF.

This chain connects TRBV6-5 to TRBJ1-1, with 9 bases aligning to TRBD1. The germline CDR1 and CDR2 sequences are MNHEY and SVGAGI. The CDR3 covers 14 residues. Unmatched junction bases numbered 8, after V lost 6 bases and J lost 6 bases. The CDR3 sequence is CASRGTGQGSEAFF. The DNA for the CDR3 is TGTGCCAGCAGGGGAACGGGACAGGGCTCTGAAGCTTTCTTT.

This rearrangement joins TRBV29-1 to TRBJ1-5, with a tentative D call TRBD1 (5 bases). Trimming pared 4 bases from V and 4 bases from J, leaving 17 bases between. Germline CDR1 is SQVTM and CDR2 is ANQGSEA. CDR3 size: 15 residues. CDR3 loop: CSVAVSGGGNQPQHF. The CDR3 DNA reads as TGCAGCGTTGCGGTGTCGGGGGGAGGAAATCAGCCCCAGCATTTT.

The chain combines TRBV10-3 with TRBJ2-7; TRBD1 matches at 9 bases. This CDR3 is built from 15 residues. The germline gives CDR1 ENHRY, CDR2 SYGVKD. V was clipped by 5 bases and J by 4 bases; unmatched bases: 9. The CDR3 DNA sequence: TGTGCCATCAGTCATACCGGGACAGGGTCTTACGAGCAGTACTTC. It translates to CAISHTGTGSYEQYF.

The chain carries TRBV6-6 and TRBJ1-2; 7 positions agree with TRBD1. There are 13 residues in the CDR3. CDR1 is MNHNY and CDR2 is SVGAGI in the germline V gene (reference sequence). The junction had 4 bases not matched to a gene; V was cut back by 6 bases and J by 3 bases. CDR3 in DNA: TGTGCCAGCAGCCGACAGGGCGACTATGGCTACACCTTC. As protein: CASSRQGDYGYTF.

Only a few counts were recorded for this clone. Other DNA sequences in this specimen translate into the identical CDR3. The DNA for the CDR3 is TGTGCCAGCAGTGCCTCTGGAAACACCATATATTTT. The encoded protein is CASSASGNTIYF. The chain couples TRBV6-1 to TRBJ1-3; D ambiguous. V lost 4 bases, J lost 0 bases, and 1 base lay in between. The length of the CDR3 is 12 residues. Germline CDR1 MNHNS, CDR2 SASEGT.

J is TRBJ1-3 and V is TRBV19; TRBD1 matches 10 bases. This CDR3 is 15 amino acids long. From germline, CDR1 is LNHDA and CDR2 SQIVND (reference sequence). The ends lost 6 bases at V and 1 base at J; junction bases unmatched: 3. In nucleotides, the CDR3 is TGTGCCAGTAGCCGGGACAGGGGATCTGGAAACACCATATATTTT. Translating it yields CASSRDRGSGNTIYF.

The chain employs TRBV12-5 and TRBJ1-5, with 7 positions matching TRBD1. Germline V CDR1 and CDR2: LGHNT, FRNRAP. V dropped 1 base and J dropped 7; count of bases not matched to a gene: 13. The CDR3 runs to 17 residues. CDR3 DNA: TGTGCTAGTGGTTTGGGTTGGCCGGGACAGATCAAACAGCCCCAGCATTTT. It yields the protein CASGLGWPGQIKQPQHF.

J is TRBJ1-2 and V is TRBV19; D is perhaps TRBD1 (6 bases). V gave up 4 bases and J gave up 4 bases, with 10 bases separating them. Germline V gene sequence: CDR1 LNHDA, CDR2 SQIVND (reference sequence). The CDR3 is 13 residues long. The CDR3 reads CASSKQGTYGYTF. The CDR3 nucleotides read TGTGCCAGTAGTAAGCAGGGGACCTATGGCTACACCTTC.

The V and J genes are TRBV30 and TRBJ1-4, with no clear D. CDR3 length: 14 amino acids. Germline V gene data show CDR1 as GTSNPN and CDR2 as SVGIG (reference sequence). V lost 6 bases, J lost 1 base, and 12 bases lay in between. The CDR3 coding sequence is TGTGCCTGTAGAGGAGTGGAAACTAATGAAAAACTGTTTTTT. Protein product: CACRGVETNEKLFF.

The chain is built from TRBV19 and TRBJ2-5; D uncertain. The closer fit of TRBJ2-7 to the DNA end suggests the J call may be wrong. The CDR3 has 11 amino acids. The germline CDR1 and CDR2 sequences are LNHDA and SQIVND (reference sequence). The CDR3 spells CASSSSYEQYF. The DNA of the CDR3 is TGTGCCAGTAGTAGCTCTTACGAGCAGTACTTC.

The chain recombines TRBV5-1 with TRBJ1-4; D gene uncertain. Germline lookup yields CDR1 SGHRS and CDR2 YFSETQ. The CDR3 sequence is 15 residues long. V lost 3 bases and J 0 bases, leaving 9 bases between the germline ends. The CDR3 DNA reads TGCGCCAGCAGCTCCACCCCGGCAACTAATGAAAAACTGTTTTTT. The encoded protein is CASSSTPATNEKLFF.

The CDR3 sequence: CATGQGASTGELFF. CDR3 bases: TGTGCCACCGGACAGGGGGCGAGCACCGGGGAGCTGTTTTTT. The rearrangement links TRBV10-3 to TRBJ2-2, with 11 bases aligning to TRBD1. The CDR3 is 14 amino acids. Germline V gives CDR1 ENHRY, CDR2 SYGVKD. The trim removed 10 bases at V and 4 bases at J, leaving 5 bases unmatched.

The sample holds one count of this clone. The chain has TRBV7-8 and TRBJ2-5; D gene unclear. V lost 2 bases and J 4 bases, leaving 8 bases between the germline ends. Germline V gives CDR1 SGHVS, CDR2 FQNEAQ. CDR3 length: 13 residues. The DNA of the CDR3 is TGTGCCAGCAGCTTAACCCTTGCAGAGACCCAGTACTTC. This translates into CASSLTLAETQYF.

The chain couples TRBV4-3 to TRBJ2-1, with D possibly matching TRBD1 (6 bases). The CDR3 loop spans 15 amino acids. Trimming stripped 4 bases from V and 9 bases from J, with 19 bases between. Germline loops: CDR1 LGHNA, CDR2 YSLEER. CDR3 DNA sequence: TGCGCCAGCAGCCTCGGGGTTGTTCAGGGGATTGAGCAGTTCTTC. It yields the protein CASSLGVVQGIEQFF.

V usage is TRBV5-1 and J usage is TRBJ1-5; no firm D call. Trimming stripped 2 bases from V and 4 bases from J, with 7 bases between. In germline, CDR1 is SGHRS, CDR2 YFSETQ. The CDR3 has 13 residues. CDR3 residues: CASSFGPNQPQHF. The CDR3 coding sequence is TGCGCCAGCAGCTTCGGCCCGAATCAGCCCCAGCATTTT. The variable domain in full, completed from reference TRBV5-1 and TRBJ1-5, reads KAGVTQTPRYLIKTRGQQVTLSCSPISGHRSVSWYQQTPGQGLQFLFEYFSETQRNKGNFPGRFSGRQFSNSRSEMNVSTLELGDSALYLCASSFGPNQPQHFGDGTRLSIL.

The chain uses TRBV5-1 and TRBJ2-3, with unresolved D. The germline CDR1 and CDR2 sequences are SGHRS and YFSETQ. V was trimmed by 0 bases and J by 4 bases, leaving 9 bases between them. CDR3 length: 14 amino acids. Here the CDR3 reads CASSLDRLPDTQYF. The DNA for the CDR3 is TGCGCCAGCAGCTTGGATCGACTCCCAGATACGCAGTATTTT.

There are a few counts of this clone. The V and J genes are TRBV6-1 and TRBJ1-2, with 10 bases aligning to TRBD1. Germline loops: CDR1 MNHNS, CDR2 SASEGT. The CDR3 loop spans 14 amino acids. J gave up 7 bases and V 0 bases, and 2 bases lay outside the gene matches. CDR3 sequence (DNA): TGTGCCAGCAGTGAAGCGACAGGGGGCTCTGGCTACACCTTC. This sequence encodes CASSEATGGSGYTF.

V and J are TRBV6-5 and TRBJ1-2, with 7 bases that match TRBD1. With 5 bases clipped from V and 7 bases from J, the junction kept 13 bases outside the gene matches. Germline V gene lookup returns CDR1 MNHEY and CDR2 SVGAGI. CDR3 length: 15 residues. DNA for the CDR3: TGTGCCAGCAGTGGCGGGCCCAGGGGGACTACTGGCTACACCTTC. Encoded protein: CASSGGPRGTTGYTF.

This rearrangement joins TRBV15 to TRBJ1-1; D gene uncertain. V was clipped by 1 base and J by 1 base, with 10 bases between them. CDR1 and CDR2 (germline): LNHNV, YYDKDF (reference sequence). The CDR3 contains 15 residues. CDR3 coding DNA: TGTGCCACCAGCAGAGGAGGACCCGGGAACACTGAAGCTTTCTTT. Translating gives CATSRGGPGNTEAFF. The full variable domain, rest sourced from reference TRBV15 and TRBJ1-1, is DAMVIQNPRYQVTQFGKPVTLSCSQTLNHNVMYWYQQKSSQAPKLLFHYYDKDFNNEADTPDNFQSRRPNTSFCFLDIRSPGLGDTAMYLCATSRGGPGNTEAFFGQGTRLTVV.

This chain connects TRBV27 to TRBJ2-7; D gene ambiguous. Germline V gene lookup returns CDR1 MNHEY and CDR2 SMNVEV (reference sequence). This CDR3 comprises 15 residues. V was cut by 2 bases and J by 6 bases, with 17 bases left in between. The DNA of the CDR3 is TGTGCCAGCAGTTTAACCGATTCCCTACTCGGCGAGCAGTACTTC. It translates to CASSLTDSLLGEQYF.

This rearrangement joins TRBV2 to TRBJ1-2; D gene uncertain. This CDR3 has 14 amino acids. V lost 4 bases to trimming and J lost 7 bases, with 16 bases between them. CDR1 is SNHLY and CDR2 is FYNNEI in the germline V gene. The CDR3 DNA sequence: TGTGCCAGCAGTGCCGGGGAAGATGTATCTGGCTACACCTTC. It codes for CASSAGEDVSGYTF.